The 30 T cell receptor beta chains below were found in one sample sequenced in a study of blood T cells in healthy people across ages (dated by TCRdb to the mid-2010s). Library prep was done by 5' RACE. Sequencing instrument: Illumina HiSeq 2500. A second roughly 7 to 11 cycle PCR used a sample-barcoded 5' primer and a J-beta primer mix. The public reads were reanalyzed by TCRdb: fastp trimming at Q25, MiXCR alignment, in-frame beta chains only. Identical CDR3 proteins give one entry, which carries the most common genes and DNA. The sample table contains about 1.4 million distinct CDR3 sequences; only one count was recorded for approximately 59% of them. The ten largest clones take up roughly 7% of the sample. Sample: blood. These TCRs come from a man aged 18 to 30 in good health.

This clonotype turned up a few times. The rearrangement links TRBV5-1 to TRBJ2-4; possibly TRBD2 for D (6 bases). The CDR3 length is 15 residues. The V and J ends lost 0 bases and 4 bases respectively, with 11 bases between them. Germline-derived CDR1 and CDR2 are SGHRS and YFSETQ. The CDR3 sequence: CASSLESSGKNIQYF. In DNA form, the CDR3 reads TGCGCCAGCAGCTTGGAGTCCAGCGGGAAAAACATTCAGTACTTC.

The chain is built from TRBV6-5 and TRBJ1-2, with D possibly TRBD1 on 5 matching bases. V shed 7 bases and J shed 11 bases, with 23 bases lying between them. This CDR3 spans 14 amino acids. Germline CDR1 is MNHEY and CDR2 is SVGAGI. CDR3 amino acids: CASTTYGTGIGYTF. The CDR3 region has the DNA TGTGCCAGCACAACATACGGGACGGGCATTGGGTACACCTTC.

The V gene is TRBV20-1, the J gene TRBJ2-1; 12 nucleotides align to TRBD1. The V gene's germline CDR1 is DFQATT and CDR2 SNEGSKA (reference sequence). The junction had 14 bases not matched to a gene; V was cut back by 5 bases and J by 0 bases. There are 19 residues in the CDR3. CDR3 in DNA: TGCAGTGCTCGAAACCCGGGACAGGGGGCGCGGGGCTCCTACAATGAGCAGTTCTTC. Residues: CSARNPGQGARGSYNEQFF.

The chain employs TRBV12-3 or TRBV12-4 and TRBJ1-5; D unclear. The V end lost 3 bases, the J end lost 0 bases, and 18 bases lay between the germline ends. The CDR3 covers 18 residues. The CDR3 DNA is TGTGCCAGCAGTTTGAAGAGGGAGGTTGGCATTAGCAATCAGCCCCAGCATTTT. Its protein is CASSLKREVGISNQPQHF.

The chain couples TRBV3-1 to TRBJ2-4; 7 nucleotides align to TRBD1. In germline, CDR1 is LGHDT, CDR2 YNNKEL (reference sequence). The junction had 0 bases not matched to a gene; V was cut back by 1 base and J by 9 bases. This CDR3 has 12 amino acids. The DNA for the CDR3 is TGTGCCAGCAGCCAAGGACAGGGCATTCAGTACTTC. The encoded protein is CASSQGQGIQYF.

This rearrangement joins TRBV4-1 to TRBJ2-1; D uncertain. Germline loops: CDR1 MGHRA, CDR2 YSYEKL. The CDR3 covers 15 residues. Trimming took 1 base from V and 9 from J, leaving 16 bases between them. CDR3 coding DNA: TGCGCCAGCAGCCAAGCAGCTCCTGGGATATTTGAGCAGTTCTTC. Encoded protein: CASSQAAPGIFEQFF.

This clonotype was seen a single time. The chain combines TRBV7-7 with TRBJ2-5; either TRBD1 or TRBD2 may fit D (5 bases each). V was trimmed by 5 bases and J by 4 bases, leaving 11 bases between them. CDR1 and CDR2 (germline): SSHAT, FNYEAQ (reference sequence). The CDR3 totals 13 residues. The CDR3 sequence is CASSGDQGETQYF. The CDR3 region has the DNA TGTGCCAGCAGCGGGGACCAGGGAGAGACCCAGTACTTC.

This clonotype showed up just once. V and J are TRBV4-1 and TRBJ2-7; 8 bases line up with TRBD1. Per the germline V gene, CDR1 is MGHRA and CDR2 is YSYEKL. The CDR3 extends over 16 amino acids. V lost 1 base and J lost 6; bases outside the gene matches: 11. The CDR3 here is CASSQGAGDRGSEQYF. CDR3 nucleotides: TGCGCCAGCAGCCAAGGCGCCGGAGACAGGGGCAGCGAGCAGTACTTC.

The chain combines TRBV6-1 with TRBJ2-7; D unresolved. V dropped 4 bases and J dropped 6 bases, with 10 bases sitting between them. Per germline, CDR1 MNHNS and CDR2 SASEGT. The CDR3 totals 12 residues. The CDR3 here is CASSVHGSEQYF. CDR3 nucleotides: TGTGCCAGCAGTGTCCATGGTAGCGAGCAGTACTTC.

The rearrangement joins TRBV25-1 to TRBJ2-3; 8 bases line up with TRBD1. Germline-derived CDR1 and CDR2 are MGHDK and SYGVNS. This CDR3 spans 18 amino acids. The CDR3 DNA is TGTACCATAGTGGGGCTAAGGGACAGGTTGTACATCACAGATACGCAGTATTTT. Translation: CTIVGLRDRLYITDTQYF.

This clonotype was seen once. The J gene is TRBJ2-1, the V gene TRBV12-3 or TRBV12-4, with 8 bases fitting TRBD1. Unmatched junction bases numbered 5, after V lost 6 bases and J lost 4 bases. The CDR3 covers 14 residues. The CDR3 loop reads CASRWGTGYNEQFF. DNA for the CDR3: TGTGCCAGCAGGTGGGGGACAGGATACAATGAGCAGTTCTTC.

CDR3 region: CASSFGLAGRAYGYTF. The DNA for the CDR3 is TGTGCCAGCAGTTTCGGCTTGGCAGGGAGGGCGTATGGCTACACCTTC. This rearrangement joins TRBV12-3 or TRBV12-4 to TRBJ1-2, with D possibly matching TRBD1 (5 bases). The length of the CDR3 is 16 residues. With 3 bases removed from V and 5 bases from J, the gap between germline ends came to 19 bases.

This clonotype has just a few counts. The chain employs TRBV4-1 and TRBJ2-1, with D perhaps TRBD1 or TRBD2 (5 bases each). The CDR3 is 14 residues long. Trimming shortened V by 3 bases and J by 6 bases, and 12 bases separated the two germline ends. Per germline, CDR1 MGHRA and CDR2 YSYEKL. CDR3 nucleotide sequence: TGCGCCAGCAGCCAGCCTGGGACCACCAATGAGCAGTTCTTC. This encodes CASSQPGTTNEQFF.

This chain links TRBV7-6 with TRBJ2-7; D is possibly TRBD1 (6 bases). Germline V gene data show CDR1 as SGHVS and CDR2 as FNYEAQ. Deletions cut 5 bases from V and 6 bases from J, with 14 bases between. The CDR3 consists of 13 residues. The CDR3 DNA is TGTGCCAGCAGCGATTACAGGGTAACCGAGCAGTACTTC. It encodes CASSDYRVTEQYF.

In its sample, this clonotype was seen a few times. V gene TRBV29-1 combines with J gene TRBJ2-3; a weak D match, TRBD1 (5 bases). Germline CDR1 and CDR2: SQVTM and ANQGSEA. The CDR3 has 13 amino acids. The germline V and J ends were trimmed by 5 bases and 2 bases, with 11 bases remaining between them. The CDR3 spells CSVRTRATDTQYF. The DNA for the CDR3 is TGCAGCGTTAGGACACGAGCCACAGATACGCAGTATTTT.

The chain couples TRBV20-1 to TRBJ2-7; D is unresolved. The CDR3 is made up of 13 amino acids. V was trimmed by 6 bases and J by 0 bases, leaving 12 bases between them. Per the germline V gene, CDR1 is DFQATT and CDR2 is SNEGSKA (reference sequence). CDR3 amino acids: CSASTTSSYEQYF. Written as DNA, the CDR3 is TGCAGTGCGTCGACCACGAGCTCCTACGAGCAGTACTTC.

The CDR3 DNA is TGTGCCAGCAGGCGGACTGCAGGGTCGGAAAACGAGCAGTACTTC. This sequence encodes CASRRTAGSENEQYF. J is TRBJ2-7 and V is TRBV7-9, with D possibly being TRBD1 or TRBD2 (5 bases each). CDR1 is SEHNR, CDR2 FQNEAQ, per germline (reference sequence). Trimming removed 6 bases at V and 5 bases at J, with 20 bases between. The CDR3 runs 15 residues.

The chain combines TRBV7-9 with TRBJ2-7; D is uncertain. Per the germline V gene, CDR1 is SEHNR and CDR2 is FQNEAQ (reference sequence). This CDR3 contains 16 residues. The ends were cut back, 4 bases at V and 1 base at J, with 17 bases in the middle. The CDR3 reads CASSSPPWTESYEQYF. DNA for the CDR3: TGTGCCAGCAGCTCCCCCCCGTGGACGGAATCCTACGAGCAGTACTTC.

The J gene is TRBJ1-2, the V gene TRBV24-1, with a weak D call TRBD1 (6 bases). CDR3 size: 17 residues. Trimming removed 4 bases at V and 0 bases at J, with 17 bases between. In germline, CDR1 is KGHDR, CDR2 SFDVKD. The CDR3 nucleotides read TGTGCCACCAGTGACTCAAGGGGGGCTACAGCTAACTATGGCTACACCTTC. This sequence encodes CATSDSRGATANYGYTF.

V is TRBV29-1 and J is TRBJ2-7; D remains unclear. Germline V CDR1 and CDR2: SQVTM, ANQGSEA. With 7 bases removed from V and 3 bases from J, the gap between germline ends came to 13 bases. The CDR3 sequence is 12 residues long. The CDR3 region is CSATKDGYEQYF. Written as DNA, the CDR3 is TGCAGCGCCACAAAGGACGGCTACGAGCAGTACTTC.

In DNA form, the CDR3 reads TGTGCCAGCAGCTGGGACAGGGGAGGGCCCTACGAGCAGTACTTC. It specifies CASSWDRGGPYEQYF. V usage is TRBV7-2 and J usage is TRBJ2-5; the match to TRBD1 covers 10 bases. The end of the DNA aligns better with TRBJ2-7, so the J call may be wrong. Looked up from germline, CDR1 is SGHTA and CDR2 is FQGNSA. The CDR3 spans 15 residues.

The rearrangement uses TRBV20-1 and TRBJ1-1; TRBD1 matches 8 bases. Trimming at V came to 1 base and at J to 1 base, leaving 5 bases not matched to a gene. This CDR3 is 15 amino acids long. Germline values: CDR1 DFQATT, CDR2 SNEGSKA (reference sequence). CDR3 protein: CSARAYGQGNTEAFF. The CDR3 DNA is TGCAGTGCTAGAGCATACGGACAGGGGAACACTGAAGCTTTCTTT.

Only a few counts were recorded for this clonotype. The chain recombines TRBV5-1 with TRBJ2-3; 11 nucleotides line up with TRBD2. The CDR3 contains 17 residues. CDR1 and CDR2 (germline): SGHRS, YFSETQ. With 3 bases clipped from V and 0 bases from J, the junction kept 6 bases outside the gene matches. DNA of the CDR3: TGCGCCAGCAGCTCGGCGACTAGCGGGGCTAGCACAGATACGCAGTATTTT. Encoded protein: CASSSATSGASTDTQYF.

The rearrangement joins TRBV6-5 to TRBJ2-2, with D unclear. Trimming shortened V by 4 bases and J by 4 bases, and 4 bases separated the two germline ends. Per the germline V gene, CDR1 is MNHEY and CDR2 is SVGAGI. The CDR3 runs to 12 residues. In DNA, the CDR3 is TGTGCCAGCAGTTCCGTCACCGGGGAGCTGTTTTTT. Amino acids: CASSSVTGELFF.

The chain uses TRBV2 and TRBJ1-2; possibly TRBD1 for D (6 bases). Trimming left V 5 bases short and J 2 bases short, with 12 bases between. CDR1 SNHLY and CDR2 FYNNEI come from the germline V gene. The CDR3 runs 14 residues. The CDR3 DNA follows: TGTGCCAGCAGTTCTTGGACAGAGAACTATGGCTACACCTTC. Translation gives CASSSWTENYGYTF.

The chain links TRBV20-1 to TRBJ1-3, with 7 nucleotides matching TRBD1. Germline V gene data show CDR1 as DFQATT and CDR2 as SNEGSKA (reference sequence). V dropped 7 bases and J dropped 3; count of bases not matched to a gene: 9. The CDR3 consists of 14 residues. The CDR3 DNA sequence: TGCAGTGTTACAGACAGGGCGGGTGGAAACACCATATATTTT. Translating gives CSVTDRAGGNTIYF.

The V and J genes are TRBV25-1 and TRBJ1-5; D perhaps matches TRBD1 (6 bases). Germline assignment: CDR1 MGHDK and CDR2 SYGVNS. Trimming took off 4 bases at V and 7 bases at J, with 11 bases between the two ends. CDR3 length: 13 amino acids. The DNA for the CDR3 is TGTGCCAGCAGTGTAGGGGGGAGCCAGCCCCAGCATTTT. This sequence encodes CASSVGGSQPQHF.

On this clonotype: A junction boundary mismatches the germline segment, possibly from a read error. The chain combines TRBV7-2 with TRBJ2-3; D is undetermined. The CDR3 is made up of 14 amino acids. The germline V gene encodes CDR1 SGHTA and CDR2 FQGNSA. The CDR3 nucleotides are TGTGCCAGCAACTTAGGCTTCGGCACAGATACGCAGTATTTT. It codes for CASNLGFGTDTQYF.

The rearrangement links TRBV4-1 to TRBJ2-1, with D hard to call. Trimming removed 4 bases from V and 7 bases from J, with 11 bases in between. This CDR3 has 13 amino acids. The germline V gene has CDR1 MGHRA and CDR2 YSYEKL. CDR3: CASSPQSWNEQFF. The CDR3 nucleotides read TGCGCCAGCAGCCCCCAGTCGTGGAATGAGCAGTTCTTC.

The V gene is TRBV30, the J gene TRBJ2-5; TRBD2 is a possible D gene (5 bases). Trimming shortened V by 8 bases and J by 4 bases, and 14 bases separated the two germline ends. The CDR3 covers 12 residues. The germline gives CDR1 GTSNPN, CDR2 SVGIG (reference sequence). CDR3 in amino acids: CARGSTGETQYF. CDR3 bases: TGTGCCCGGGGTTCTACCGGAGAGACCCAGTACTTC.